Below are 27 T cell receptor beta chains sequenced from a single sample in a study of blood T cell repertoires in COVID-19. Sequenced by immunoSEQ multiplex PCR; TCRdb stores in-frame clones only, minus some. The sample consists of around 190,000 clones, roughly four fifths of them appearing once. The sample consisted of peripheral blood. Receptors originate from a woman in her forties with COVID-19, enrolled during active disease.

This clone appeared a few times. The rearrangement joins TRBV19 to TRBJ2-3; D possibly corresponds to TRBD2 (6 bases). This CDR3 region has 17 residues. Germline CDR1 is LNHDA and CDR2 is SQIVND (reference sequence). Trimming stripped 4 bases from V and 2 bases from J, with 19 bases between. The CDR3 loop is CASSTIRDWQNTDTQYF. DNA for the CDR3: TGTGCCAGTAGTACGATCAGGGACTGGCAAAACACAGATACGCAGTATTTT.

The rearrangement joins TRBV5-6 to TRBJ1-4; D uncertain. V dropped 7 bases and J dropped 4 bases, with 11 bases sitting between them. Germline CDR1 SGHDT, CDR2 YYEEEE. The CDR3 contains 13 residues. CDR3 nucleotides: TGTGCCAGCCGGTGGAGTGGTAATGAAAAACTGTTTTTT. Translation: CASRWSGNEKLFF. The variable domain in full, completed from reference TRBV5-6 and TRBJ1-4, reads DAGVTQSPTHLIKTRGQQVTLRCSPKSGHDTVSWYQQALGQGPQFIFQYYEEEERQRGNFPDRFSGHQFPNYSSELNVNALLLGDSALYLCASRWSGNEKLFFGSGTQLSVL.

J is TRBJ1-2 and V is TRBV6-5, with 7 positions matching TRBD1. The CDR3 spans 13 residues. The germline V gene has CDR1 MNHEY and CDR2 SVGAGI. Trimming cost V 6 bases and J 10 bases; bases outside gene matches: 11. The CDR3 DNA is TGTGCCAGCAGAGCAGGGAATCAGGGGGACTACACCTTC. Amino acid sequence: CASRAGNQGDYTF.

The CDR3 spells CASSTRLAGSETQYF. DNA of the CDR3: TGTGCCAGTAGTACTCGACTAGCGGGAAGTGAGACCCAGTACTTC. This chain joins TRBV19 and TRBJ2-5; the match to TRBD2 covers 11 bases. V lost 4 bases and J lost 5; bases outside the gene matches: 6. Germline values: CDR1 LNHDA, CDR2 SQIVND (reference sequence). The CDR3 extends over 15 amino acids.

The V call is TRBV5-4, the J call TRBJ2-4; 7 bases fit TRBD2. Unmatched junction bases numbered 4, after V lost 1 base and J lost 9 bases. The germline V gene encodes CDR1 SGHNT and CDR2 YYREEE (reference sequence). The CDR3 is 13 amino acids. For the CDR3, the DNA is TGTGCCAGCAGCTTGTCTACGGGAGGCATTCAGTACTTC. Encoded protein: CASSLSTGGIQYF.

This clone came up a few times. The chain links TRBV27 to TRBJ1-2, with TRBD1 identical over 9 bases. Germline CDR1 MNHEY, CDR2 SMNVEV (reference sequence). This CDR3 comprises 15 residues. V trimming: 4 bases; J trimming: 5 bases; junction bases outside the gene matches: 8. In DNA form, the CDR3 reads TGTGCCAGCAGTTCACCGGGACAGGGCTTGTATGGCTACACCTTC. Residues: CASSSPGQGLYGYTF.

The chain carries TRBV7-9 and TRBJ1-1; D is unclear. Trimming removed 0 bases at V and 1 base at J, with 6 bases between. CDR3 length equals 14 residues. Germline CDR1 and CDR2: SEHNR and FQNEAQ (reference sequence). The CDR3: CASSLARQNTEAFF. DNA for the CDR3: TGTGCCAGCAGCTTAGCGCGTCAGAACACTGAAGCTTTCTTT.

The CDR3 nucleotides are TGTGCCAGCAGCCTTGAGGAATACTGGACAGGGGATAAGTACGAGCAGTACTTC. Amino acids: CASSLEEYWTGDKYEQYF. The chain links TRBV4-2 to TRBJ2-7, with 9 nucleotides matching TRBD1. Germline V lookup: CDR1 LGHNA, CDR2 YNFKEQ. V dropped 4 bases and J dropped 4; count of bases not matched to a gene: 17. There are 18 residues in the CDR3.

The chain carries TRBV21-1 and TRBJ2-5; the D call TRBD2 from the table was never checked on the DNA. TRBV21-1 is assigned pseudogene status. This CDR3 has 15 residues. The DNA for the CDR3 is TGTGCCAGCCGTACCGAGGAACACACCGAAGAGACCCAGTACTTC. Encoded protein: CASRTEEHTEETQYF.

V is TRBV6-2 or TRBV6-3 and J is TRBJ2-1; 8 nucleotides match TRBD2. CDR1 is MNHEY, CDR2 SVGEGT, per germline. The CDR3 totals 18 residues. The ends lost 0 bases at V and 4 bases at J; junction bases unmatched: 11. CDR3 in DNA: TGTGCCAGCAGTTACTCTTCTAGCGGGCTTGGGGCATACAATGAGCAGTTCTTC. This translates into CASSYSSSGLGAYNEQFF.

The J gene is TRBJ2-1, the V gene TRBV6-5; 7 bases fit TRBD2. The germline V gene has CDR1 MNHEY and CDR2 SVGAGI. This CDR3 is built from 15 residues. The V and J ends lost 3 bases and 9 bases, in that order; junction bases with no gene match: 11. The CDR3 loop reads CASSYRREKLSEQFF. CDR3 nucleotides: TGTGCCAGCAGTTATCGGCGGGAGAAGTTGAGTGAGCAGTTCTTC.

The V gene is TRBV6-5, the J gene TRBJ1-1; 7 bases line up with TRBD1. Germline CDR1 reads MNHEY; CDR2 reads SVGAGI. V lost 7 bases to trimming and J lost 4 bases; unmatched junction nucleotides: 6. The CDR3 extends over 13 amino acids. CDR3 residues: CASTDRVATEAFF. As DNA, the CDR3 is TGTGCCAGCACCGACAGGGTGGCCACTGAAGCTTTCTTT.

This sequence joins TRBV27 and TRBJ2-3; tentative D call: TRBD1 (6 bases). With 3 bases removed from V and 5 bases from J, the gap between germline ends came to 9 bases. The germline V gene encodes CDR1 MNHEY and CDR2 SMNVEV (reference sequence). CDR3 size: 13 residues. The CDR3 is CASSFVGGDTQYF. Written as DNA, the CDR3 is TGTGCCAGCAGTTTCGTAGGGGGAGATACGCAGTATTTT.

This clone was counted a few times. V and J are TRBV2 and TRBJ1-2; 8 positions agree with TRBD1. After removal of 5 bases from V and 4 bases from J, the junction contained 9 bases not matched to a gene. CDR1 is SNHLY, CDR2 FYNNEI, per germline. The CDR3 sequence is 15 residues long. The CDR3 coding sequence is TGTGCCAGCAGTCGGGACAGGTCGGAAGTCTATGGCTACACCTTC. Translation: CASSRDRSEVYGYTF.

The chain is built from TRBV30 and TRBJ2-5; 8 positions match TRBD2. Trimming cost V 4 bases and J 5 bases; bases outside gene matches: 9. Germline CDR1 reads GTSNPN; CDR2 reads SVGIG (reference sequence). The length of the CDR3 is 14 residues. The CDR3 loop is CAWTIGRAGETQYF. The CDR3 DNA follows: TGTGCCTGGACTATCGGGAGGGCCGGGGAGACCCAGTACTTC.

V gene TRBV5-1 combines with J gene TRBJ1-1; D is possibly TRBD1 (5 bases). V was pared by 4 bases and J by 4 bases, with 11 bases between. Per the germline V gene, CDR1 is SGHRS and CDR2 is YFSETQ. The CDR3 has 13 amino acids. CDR3 in DNA: TGCGCCAGCAGCCCTGACAGCTCCACTGAAGCTTTCTTT. Translation gives CASSPDSSTEAFF.

The rearrangement links TRBV21-1 to TRBJ1-4; TRBD1 is taken as the D call from the table, unchecked against the DNA. TRBV21-1 is a recognized pseudogene. The CDR3 is 16 residues long. The CDR3 region is CASSGHSTATNEKLFF. CDR3 DNA: TGTGCCAGCTCTGGACACTCAACGGCAACTAATGAAAAACTGTTTTTT.

The V and J genes are TRBV4-1 and TRBJ1-6; no firm D call. This CDR3 is built from 15 residues. Germline lookup yields CDR1 MGHRA and CDR2 YSYEKL. V lost 7 bases to trimming and J lost 5 bases, with 15 bases between them. The CDR3 loop is CASKSRDWDNSPLHF. In nucleotides, the CDR3 is TGCGCCAGCAAATCCCGGGATTGGGATAATTCACCCCTCCACTTT.

The chain's CDR3 is CASSMRAGEGTGELFF. CDR3 coding DNA: TGTGCCAGTAGTATGAGAGCGGGAGAAGGGACCGGGGAGCTGTTTTTT. V gene TRBV19 combines with J gene TRBJ2-2, with 8 bases identical to TRBD2. The V gene's germline CDR1 is LNHDA and CDR2 SQIVND (reference sequence). Trimming removed 3 bases from V and 5 bases from J; junction bases left unmatched: 8. This CDR3 is built from 16 residues.

In DNA, the CDR3 is TGTGCCAGCAGCAAAGGGCCCAGTTACGAGCAGTACGTC. This sequence encodes CASSKGPSYEQYV. This chain links TRBV21-1 with TRBJ2-7; TRBD1 reflects the table's D call only, with no check against the DNA. TRBV21-1 is annotated as a pseudogene. The CDR3 is made up of 13 amino acids.

The V and J genes are TRBV28 and TRBJ2-3; D possibly corresponds to TRBD2 (5 bases). CDR1 and CDR2 from the germline V gene are MDHEN and SYDVKM. Trimming shortened V by 2 bases and J by 6 bases, and 12 bases separated the two germline ends. The CDR3 spans 14 residues. The CDR3 nucleotides are TGTGCCAGCAGTTTAGGGGTAGGGAGCGATACGCAGTATTTT. This translates into CASSLGVGSDTQYF. Using reference TRBV28 and TRBJ2-3 for the parts outside the CDR3, the full variable domain is DVKVTQSSRYLVKRTGEKVFLECVQDMDHENMFWYRQDPGLGLRLIYFSYDVKMKEKGDIPEGYSVSREKKERFSLILESASTNQTSMYLCASSLGVGSDTQYFGPGTRLTVL.

The V and J genes are TRBV7-2 and TRBJ2-1, with TRBD1 matching 9 bases. The junction had 17 bases not matched to a gene; V was cut back by 6 bases and J by 8 bases. Germline lookup yields CDR1 SGHTA and CDR2 FQGNSA. The CDR3 consists of 17 residues. The CDR3 DNA reads as TGTGCCAGCAGAATAAGGGGCGGGACAGGGAGTGAGGATGAGCAGTTCTTC. Protein: CASRIRGGTGSEDEQFF.

The V and J genes are TRBV5-4 and TRBJ2-1; D not certain. The ends were cut back, 3 bases at V and 0 bases at J, with 10 bases in the middle. The CDR3 consists of 15 residues. CDR1 is SGHNT and CDR2 is YYREEE in the germline V gene (reference sequence). CDR3 sequence (DNA): TGTGCCAGCAGCTCGCGGAGCGACTCCTACAATGAGCAGTTCTTC. It encodes CASSSRSDSYNEQFF.

The V and J genes are TRBV3-1 (or the pseudogene TRBV3-2) and TRBJ1-6, with D tentatively TRBD1 (5 bases). V shed 2 bases and J shed 8 bases, with 13 bases lying between them. This CDR3 has 15 residues. CDR1 and CDR2 from the germline V gene are LGHDT and YNNKEL (reference sequence). The CDR3 reads CASSQLSWGDSPLHF. The CDR3 bases are TGTGCCAGCAGCCAACTCTCGTGGGGGGATTCACCCCTCCACTTT.

The V and J genes are TRBV6-6 and TRBJ1-1; no clear D gene. Germline CDR1 reads MNHNY; CDR2 reads SVGAGI (reference sequence). The CDR3 is made up of 13 amino acids. The V end was cut by 6 bases, the J end by 5 bases, with 13 bases between. The CDR3 DNA reads TGTGCCAGCAGGAACAGAAGAGATACTGAAGCTTTCTTT. Encoded protein: CASRNRRDTEAFF.

The J gene is TRBJ2-1, the V gene TRBV5-1; 11 positions match TRBD2. The CDR3 contains 15 residues. The V and J ends lost 4 bases and 4 bases, in that order; junction bases with no gene match: 4. Germline V gene lookup returns CDR1 SGHRS and CDR2 YFSETQ. This CDR3 is CASSLTSGVYNEQFF. Written as DNA, the CDR3 is TGCGCCAGCAGCCTGACTAGCGGGGTATACAATGAGCAGTTCTTC. The entire variable domain, with the rest obtained from reference TRBV5-1 and TRBJ2-1, is as follows: KAGVTQTPRYLIKTRGQQVTLSCSPISGHRSVSWYQQTPGQGLQFLFEYFSETQRNKGNFPGRFSGRQFSNSRSEMNVSTLELGDSALYLCASSLTSGVYNEQFFGPGTRLTVL.

The sample holds one count of this clone. The V and J genes are TRBV15 and TRBJ2-3; the match to TRBD2 covers 11 bases. V shed 0 bases, J shed 2 bases, and the junction held 13 bases outside the gene matches. CDR1 and CDR2 (germline): LNHNV, YYDKDF (reference sequence). CDR3 length: 20 amino acids. The CDR3, as DNA: TGTGCCACCAGCAGAGATTTCGTGTCGGCACTAGCGGGAGACACAGATACGCAGTATTTT. Encoded protein: CATSRDFVSALAGDTDTQYF.